This T cell receptor beta chain derives from a study of CD8 T cells in Susac syndrome. The authors reverse transcribed roughly 0.5 to 1 ug RNA with random hexamers. TCRdb recomputed calls from the immunoSEQ multiplex PCR reads with MiXCR, one row per CDR3 protein. The profile shows approximately 190,000 distinct CDR3 sequences, about 94% of them singletons. Sequencing of TCR beta drew on CD8+ and CD4+ T cells from blood. The controls, all healthy donors, were matched for age and sex. FACS was used to enrich TEMRA cells, whereas the CD8+ and CD4+ T cells were obtained by negative isolation. This CDR3 has 14 amino acids. V was clipped by 5 bases and J by 3 bases, with 15 bases between them. Germline CDR1 and CDR2: GTSNPN and SVGIG (reference sequence).

The chain couples TRBV30 to TRBJ2-3, with D possibly being TRBD1 (5 bases). The sample was CD4+ T cells from PBMCs. This TCR was sampled from a human donor in good health. The CDR3 reads CAWSRQPLTDTQYF. Here the CDR3 DNA reads TGTGCCTGGTCAAGACAGCCGCTTACAGATACGCAGTATTTT. The variable domain in full, completed from reference TRBV30 and TRBJ2-3, reads SQTIHQWPATLVQPVGSPLSLECTVEGTSNPNLYWYRQAAGRGLQLLFYSVGIGQISSEVPQNLSASRPQDRQFILSSKKLLLSDSGFYLCAWSRQPLTDTQYFGPGTRLTVL.